These 18 T cell receptor beta chains originate from one sample sequenced in a study of cytomegalovirus exposure and HLA in healthy donors. The PCR used 60 Vbeta and 13 Jbeta primers. The repertoire was sequenced with immunoSEQ multiplex PCR; TCRdb's copy has only in-frame clones and lacks some. Of approximately 150,000 clones in the sample, approximately 80% were seen once. Sequenced sample: PBMCs. Receptors were obtained from a woman in her 40s in good health and CMV-seronegative.

The CDR3 sequence is CASSLLPGERPYEQYF. The CDR3 DNA is TGCGCCAGCAGCTTATTACCGGGAGAGAGGCCTTACGAGCAGTACTTC. This sequence joins TRBV5-1 and TRBJ2-7, with D possibly matching TRBD2 (6 bases). V was pared by 2 bases and J by 4 bases, with 19 bases between. The CDR3 extends over 16 amino acids. CDR1 is SGHRS and CDR2 is YFSETQ in the germline V gene.

In its sample, this clone was seen a few times. The chain has TRBV5-1 and TRBJ1-6; no firm D call. This CDR3 has 13 amino acids. Germline CDR1 SGHRS, CDR2 YFSETQ. V lost 3 bases and J lost 7, with 8 bases in between. The CDR3 loop is CASSSYWNSPLHF. DNA for the CDR3: TGCGCCAGCAGCTCCTACTGGAATTCACCCCTCCACTTT. Full variable domain (remainder filled in from reference TRBV5-1 and TRBJ1-6): KAGVTQTPRYLIKTRGQQVTLSCSPISGHRSVSWYQQTPGQGLQFLFEYFSETQRNKGNFPGRFSGRQFSNSRSEMNVSTLELGDSALYLCASSSYWNSPLHFGNGTRLTVT.

The rearrangement joins TRBV4-1 to TRBJ1-1; D gene ambiguous. V was cut by 4 bases and J by 1 base, with 10 bases left in between. In germline, CDR1 is MGHRA, CDR2 YSYEKL. The CDR3 has 14 residues. The CDR3 region is CASSRERENTEAFF. Written as DNA, the CDR3 is TGCGCCAGCAGCCGCGAGCGGGAGAACACTGAAGCTTTCTTT.

V gene TRBV14 combines with J gene TRBJ1-2, with D maybe TRBD1 (5 bases). Trimming took off 3 bases at V and 4 bases at J, with 15 bases between the two ends. The CDR3 is 15 amino acids. Looked up from germline, CDR1 is SGHDN and CDR2 is FVKESK. CDR3 residues: CASSHGGLWGYGYTF. CDR3 sequence (DNA): TGTGCCAGCAGCCACGGGGGATTATGGGGCTATGGCTACACCTTC. The whole variable domain, filled in from reference TRBV14 and TRBJ1-2, reads EAGVTQFPSHSVIEKGQTVTLRCDPISGHDNLYWYRRVMGKEIKFLLHFVKESKQDESGMPNNRFLAERTGGTYSTLKVQPAELEDSGVYFCASSHGGLWGYGYTFGSGTRLTVV.

This clone is a singleton in its sample. The chain uses TRBV2 and TRBJ1-2; 9 bases are a match to TRBD1. Losses at the gene ends were 10 bases for V and 7 bases for J; bases not matched to a gene: 7. The CDR3 is 12 residues long. Germline CDR1 SNHLY, CDR2 FYNNEI. CDR3: CATRDRAGGYTF. CDR3 sequence (DNA): TGTGCCACTCGGGACAGGGCCGGTGGCTACACCTTC.

The chain uses TRBV7-2 and TRBJ2-7; 15 bases are a match to TRBD2. Trimming cost V 5 bases and J 4 bases; bases outside gene matches: 9. The CDR3 spans 17 residues. Germline V CDR1 and CDR2: SGHTA, FQGNSA. CDR3 amino acids: CASSVSGTSGRPYEQYF. The DNA for the CDR3 is TGTGCCAGCAGCGTCTCCGGGACTAGCGGGAGGCCTTACGAGCAGTACTTC. Combining the CDR3 with reference TRBV7-2 and TRBJ2-7 gives the whole variable domain GAGVSQSPSNKVTEKGKDVELRCDPISGHTALYWYRQSLGQGLEFLIYFQGNSAPDKSGLPSDRFSAERTGGSVSTLTIQRTQQEDSAVYLCASSVSGTSGRPYEQYFGPGTRLTVT.

This chain uses TRBV6-1 with TRBJ1-3; 9 positions agree with TRBD1. Germline V gives CDR1 MNHNS, CDR2 SASEGT. The CDR3 totals 18 residues. Trimming at V came to 4 bases and at J to 0 bases, leaving 10 bases not matched to a gene. The CDR3 spells CASSVGQGKPSSGNTIYF. DNA of the CDR3: TGTGCCAGCAGTGTCGGACAGGGGAAGCCTAGCTCTGGAAACACCATATATTTT.

A single count supports this clone. The chain recombines TRBV9 with TRBJ1-1; maybe TRBD1 (5 bases). Germline CDR1 and CDR2: SGDLS and YYNGEE. CDR3 length equals 16 residues. Trimming stripped 0 bases from V and 1 base from J, with 13 bases between. CDR3 amino acids: CASSVGGGTSNTEAFF. CDR3 nucleotide sequence: TGTGCCAGCAGCGTAGGGGGCGGAACCTCGAACACTGAAGCTTTCTTT.

The chain carries TRBV2 and TRBJ2-7; 7 bases match TRBD2. J gave up 2 bases and V 6 bases, and 7 bases lay outside the gene matches. This CDR3 comprises 14 residues. CDR1 and CDR2 from the germline V gene are SNHLY and FYNNEI. The CDR3 DNA follows: TGTGCCAGCAGAGATCTAGCGGAAGCCTACGAGCAGTACTTC. This encodes CASRDLAEAYEQYF.

The chain has TRBV6-1 and TRBJ2-1; TRBD1 is a possible D gene (5 bases). Deletions cut 3 bases from V and 3 bases from J, with 9 bases between. CDR1 and CDR2 from the germline V gene are MNHNS and SASEGT. The CDR3 has 14 amino acids. CDR3 DNA sequence: TGTGCCAGCAGTGACACAGGATACTACAATGAGCAGTTCTTC. Its protein is CASSDTGYYNEQFF.

The V gene is TRBV7-3, the J gene TRBJ2-5, with 11 bases that match TRBD2. The ends lost 5 bases at V and 0 bases at J; junction bases unmatched: 5. CDR1 is SGHTA, CDR2 FQGTGA, per germline. The CDR3 is 16 amino acids. For the CDR3, the DNA is TGTGCCAGCAGCCAGATGACTAGCGGGGACCAAGAGACCCAGTACTTC. This translates into CASSQMTSGDQETQYF.

This clone has a handful of counts. The rearrangement uses TRBV28 and TRBJ2-7; D unresolved. CDR1 is MDHEN and CDR2 is SYDVKM in the germline V gene. The length of the CDR3 is 14 residues. V was shortened by 10 bases and J by 4 bases, with 20 bases between the two germline ends. The CDR3 reads CAIFKQKAAYEQYF. Here the CDR3 DNA reads TGTGCCATTTTCAAGCAGAAGGCGGCATACGAGCAGTACTTC.

The sample holds one count of this clone. V is TRBV6-5 and J is TRBJ1-5; 10 nucleotides match TRBD1. This CDR3 is 15 amino acids long. The ends lost 4 bases at V and 5 bases at J; junction bases unmatched: 5. Per germline, CDR1 MNHEY and CDR2 SVGAGI. The CDR3 region is CASSLDRGDYQPQHF. Here the CDR3 DNA reads TGTGCCAGCAGTTTGGACAGGGGGGACTATCAGCCCCAGCATTTT.

This clone showed up just a few times. V and J are TRBV30 and TRBJ1-1; D uncertain. The germline gives CDR1 GTSNPN, CDR2 SVGIG (reference sequence). The CDR3 is 12 residues long. Trimming pared 6 bases from V and 1 base from J, leaving 9 bases between. The CDR3 nucleotides are TGTGCCTGTTCAGTTGAGAACACTGAAGCTTTCTTT. Translating it yields CACSVENTEAFF.

The chain couples TRBV19 to TRBJ1-4; possibly TRBD1 for D (6 bases). This CDR3 has 16 amino acids. Trimming stripped 6 bases from V and 0 bases from J, with 14 bases between. Germline CDR1 LNHDA, CDR2 SQIVND (reference sequence). CDR3 loop: CASSPGAVATNEKLFF. CDR3 nucleotide sequence: TGTGCCAGTAGCCCAGGGGCCGTGGCAACTAATGAAAAACTGTTTTTT.

This clone was observed a single time. The genes are TRBV2 and TRBJ2-5, with 9 nucleotides matching TRBD2. CDR3 length equals 14 residues. The trim removed 7 bases at V and 7 bases at J, leaving 10 bases unmatched. Germline-derived CDR1 and CDR2 are SNHLY and FYNNEI. Written as DNA, the CDR3 is TGTGCCAGCAAGGGGGCTAGCGGGACTGTGACCCAGTACTTC. Amino acid sequence: CASKGASGTVTQYF.

The V and J genes are TRBV27 and TRBJ1-3; perhaps TRBD1 as D (5 bases). The CDR3 covers 15 residues. Germline-derived CDR1 and CDR2 are MNHEY and SMNVEV (reference sequence). Trimming took 4 bases from V and 2 from J, leaving 12 bases between them. The CDR3 loop is CASSWGGAPGNTIYF. CDR3 sequence (DNA): TGTGCCAGCAGTTGGGGAGGGGCTCCTGGAAACACCATATATTTT.

The chain has TRBV7-2 and TRBJ2-5, with a possible D match to TRBD2 (7 bases). The CDR3 spans 15 residues. Trimming left V 1 base short and J 6 bases short, with 15 bases between. Per germline, CDR1 SGHTA and CDR2 FQGNSA. CDR3 nucleotide sequence: TGTGCCAGCAGCTTAGAGGGGGGGGAGGTACAGACCCAGTACTTC. Amino acids: CASSLEGGEVQTQYF.